What follows describes a single TCR beta chain. Libraries were prepared by immunoSEQ multiplex PCR; TCRdb keeps only in-frame clonotypes and omits some of them. The sample has 25,000 to 35,000 clones, approximately 83% seen once. This sample stems from a study of blood T cell dynamics during melanoma immunotherapy. The CDR3 loop spans 14 amino acids. Looked up from germline, CDR1 is SGHTS and CDR2 is YDEGEE. Trimming left V 4 bases short and J 7 bases short, with 14 bases between. This sample's time point: week 3, after first cycle of checkpoint inhibitor. The material was blood, obtained from a patient treated with checkpoint blockade. The chain is built from TRBV5-8 and TRBJ1-4; D not resolved. This sequence was found in a human donor with melanoma. The CDR3 DNA is TGTGCCAGCAGCCACGTGAGGAGCGGTGAAAAACTGTTTTTT. It is translated as CASSHVRSGEKLFF.